This T cell receptor (beta chain) derives from a study (dated by TCRdb to about 2015). With regard to the full study: The study tested whether tumor-infiltrating Tregs in breast cancer are recruited from blood Tregs or converted in situ from other CD4+ T cell subsets. What the study reported, not specific to this receptor: The TCR alpha and beta sequences of tumor-infiltrating Tregs showed the greatest overlap with tumor naive CD4+ T cells, followed by blood naive CD4+ T cells. The TCR gene usage of tumor memory CD4+ T cells clustered together with blood and lymph node memory CD4+ cells and with lymph node naive CD4+ cells. The larger-cohort validation was restricted to a single TCR beta V-J rearrangement rather than whole repertoires.

Receptors were amplified or captured by multiplex PCR. TCRdb records Ion Torrent PGM as the sequencer. The authors' analysis ran thus. For each of nine subset-tissue groups, sequencing data from the five patients were pooled, and the groups were then compared using unsupervised clustering of TCR gene usage. The Morisita-Horn index, with shared sequences weighted by their contribution to each repertoire, was used to calculate repertoire similarity. TCRdb redid the processing of the public reads, applying fastp at Q25 and MiXCR, and retained in-frame beta chains. Each entry is one CDR3 protein sequence, shown with its most common DNA and genes. The V and J calls were determined by TCRdb, not by the authors. Counted in this sample were 400 or so distinct CDR3 sequences; around 33% of them appeared once. Of the sample, approximately 50% falls within the top ten clones. Tregs were isolated as CD4+CD25+CD127-/low cells. Tumor tissue and lymph nodes obtained from ipsilateral axillary dissection were perfused with PBS, minced and then digested with collagenase I and hyaluronidase. FACS confirmed that the sorted cell populations were more than 90% pure.

In its sample, this clonotype was seen a few times. There is no known antigen for this receptor. No qualities accompany the bases; no much larger clone lies one base away. Sequenced: tumor-infiltrating Tregs sorted from the breast tumor. The sequence derives from a female donor with breast cancer.

The nucleotides read TGTGCCAGCAGTTCCGACAGGAGATATGGCTACACCTTC. Its amino acids are CASSSDRRYGYTF. The receptor chain draws on TRBV12-3 or TRBV12-4 and TRBJ1-2; possibly the D gene is TRBD1, per 6 matching bases. There are 13 amino acids in the CDR3, from cysteine to phenylalanine inclusive. Only the CDR3 part of the read is kept: 39 bases, read in frame from the first base. A distance of 11 bases separates the germline ends of V and J, which lose 4 bases and 5 bases respectively.